This TCR beta chain was captured by sequencing in a study of T cells in Graves' hyperthyroidism and ophthalmopathy (dated by TCRdb to about 2019). Study-level background: To identify TCR V-J signatures that set the groups apart, the researchers used a discovery cohort of about a hundred patients, made up of around 40 with Graves' ophthalmopathy and 57 with stable Graves' hyperthyroidism. Prospective prediction of ophthalmopathy was tested in an independent validation cohort of approximately 18 hyperthyroidism patients and around 16 patients who later progressed to ophthalmopathy. The roughly 91 discovery patients were randomly divided into training and test sets at a 7:3 ratio. In addition, the study compared T-cell repertoires in thyroid tissue and in blood from six Graves' hyperthyroidism patients. Once sampling was done, hyperthyroidism patients were given methimazole at a starting dose of 30 mg daily, whereas ophthalmopathy patients were given high-dose intravenous methylprednisolone. TCR Vbeta CDR3 sequencing of fewer than 150 peripheral blood samples (43 ophthalmopathy, over 70 hyperthyroidism and about 17 progressor patients) is reported in the paper. Study-wide findings and limitations: A 13 V-J signature model separated ophthalmopathy from stable hyperthyroidism, with roughly 88% sensitivity and about 81% specificity in cross-validation and 80%/75% in testing. Sample size was not statistically predetermined, and investigators were not blinded to group allocation. In validation, the model predicted progression to ophthalmopathy a median of approximately 6.3 months before onset, with approximately 70% sensitivity and 72.22% specificity. Blood samples also contained most of the expanded thyroid clonotypes (frequency above 0.001), which suggests that blood repertoires may reflect thyroid immune responses.

There are 15 amino acids in the CDR3, from cysteine to phenylalanine inclusive. Just CDR3 DNA is preserved here, 45 bases in frame from base 1. V loses 6 bases of germline sequence and J loses 2 bases, and the interval between the two ends is 13 bases. The germline V gene supplies CDR1 MGHRA and CDR2 YSYEKL. Stable Graves' hyperthyroidism was defined as no progression to ophthalmopathy during 18 months of follow-up. Hyperthyroidism patients were aged 18 to 65 years and newly diagnosed, with disease duration of less than 2 months. Exclusion was applied to patients with uncontrolled infections, other autoimmune diseases, pregnancy or lactation. Diagnoses were established on the basis of clinical symptoms, serum thyroxine and TRAb, thyroid ultrasound, and orbital computed tomography. Total RNA was extracted with Trizol reagent, and quality was checked on an Agilent 2100 Bioanalyzer. This clonotype has at least ten counts. Its recognized antigen is unknown. Per-nucleotide qualities are absent, and no much larger clonotype sits a single base away.

TCR beta CDR3 regions were amplified from RNA transcripts. A first-round RT-PCR of the TCR CDR3 used the HTBI primer set with the Qiagen OneStep RT-PCR kit. Libraries were constructed in a second round of multiplex PCR, after which size selection and purification were carried out. Sequencing of the libraries was done on an Illumina HiSeq2000 using paired-end 100 bp reads. The paper's data handling went like this. SOAPnuke was used to process the raw data, with reads discarded if the reads contained adapters or uncalled bases, had a mean Phred below 15, or lacked an exact constant-primer or identifier match. High-quality paired reads were merged with COPE v1.2.5, and unique nucleotide sequences were defined as clonotypes. MiTCR v1.1 was used to align clonotypes to the IMGT TRBV, TRBD and TRBJ reference segments. Analysis was restricted to V-J combinations with a frequency above 0.0001, which covered 99% to 99.2% of repertoires. A TCS score was defined as the ratio between F50 (clonal expansion) and ExV (chaos), using BLOSUM62-based TCRdist between CDR3 peptides within each V-J. Welch's t-statistics and random forest reduced just over 500 V-J features to some 14, which were used in a naive Bayes classifier (R e1071). Thyroid-blood repertoire similarity was quantified with the Morisita-Horn index. Using fastp at Q25 and MiXCR, TCRdb reprocessed the public reads and kept productive beta chains. Rows with a matching CDR3 protein are joined into one entry that keeps the most common DNA and genes. Clone size and V and J calls follow TCRdb, not the original study. The sample table shows about 610,000 distinct CDR3 sequences, and about 43% are seen once. In total, the top ten clones hold about 7.8% of the sample.

This clonotype was obtained from a woman aged 18-35 years with Graves' hyperthyroidism. This chain is built from TRBV4-1 and TRBJ2-2; the D gene assignment is perhaps TRBD1 or TRBD2, with each matching 6 bases. Specimen: peripheral blood or thyroid tissue (not recorded which). The CDR3 sequence is CASRRGLPNTGELFF. The nucleotides are TGCGCCAGCAGACGGGGGCTACCCAACACCGGGGAGCTGTTTTTT.